This section outlines one T cell receptor (beta chain) sequence together with its context. Those who donated were healthy HIV-negative adults, with no recent acute infections or vaccinations reported. This CDR3 is 16 amino acids long. V was pared by 0 bases and J by 3 bases, with 12 bases between. CDR1 is LGHNT, CDR2 FRNRAP, per germline. This sample stems from a study of shared clonotypes between healthy human individuals. Sequenced by immunoSEQ multiplex PCR; TCRdb stores in-frame clones only, minus some. The table lists roughly 700,000 clones, under 80% of them singletons. Sequences were obtained from memory CD4+ T cells sorted from blood. Subset given: CD45RA-negative fraction. The J gene is TRBJ2-1, the V gene TRBV12-5; the D gene is possibly TRBD2 (7 bases). The sequence was obtained from a woman in her 30s in good health. The CDR3 region is CASGLVRGGGYNEQFF. The DNA for the CDR3 is TGTGCTAGTGGTTTGGTACGGGGAGGGGGCTACAATGAGCAGTTCTTC.